The clone carrying this T cell receptor (beta chain) was observed a handful of times. The antigen is not known. These data come from a study of siplizumab effects on memory and regulatory T cells. Points from the study as a whole: Naive T cells were seen as more diverse than memory cells and as major alloresponse contributors.

V was pared by 7 bases and J by 3 bases, with 12 bases between. This CDR3 region has 13 residues. The germline V gene has CDR1 WNHNN and CDR2 SYGVQD (reference sequence). The repertoire was sequenced with immunoSEQ multiplex PCR; TCRdb's copy has only in-frame clones and lacks some. The profile covers roughly 82,000 clones, with approximately 90% appearing a single time and around 1.4% taken by the ten largest. The receptor was isolated from a human donor in good health. J is TRBJ1-1 and V is TRBV10-1; D is perhaps TRBD1 (6 bases). The specimen sequenced was Tregs sorted from blood. The CDR3 spells CASTRNRDTEAFF. The CDR3 coding sequence is TGCGCCAGCACCCGAAACAGGGACACTGAAGCTTTCTTT.